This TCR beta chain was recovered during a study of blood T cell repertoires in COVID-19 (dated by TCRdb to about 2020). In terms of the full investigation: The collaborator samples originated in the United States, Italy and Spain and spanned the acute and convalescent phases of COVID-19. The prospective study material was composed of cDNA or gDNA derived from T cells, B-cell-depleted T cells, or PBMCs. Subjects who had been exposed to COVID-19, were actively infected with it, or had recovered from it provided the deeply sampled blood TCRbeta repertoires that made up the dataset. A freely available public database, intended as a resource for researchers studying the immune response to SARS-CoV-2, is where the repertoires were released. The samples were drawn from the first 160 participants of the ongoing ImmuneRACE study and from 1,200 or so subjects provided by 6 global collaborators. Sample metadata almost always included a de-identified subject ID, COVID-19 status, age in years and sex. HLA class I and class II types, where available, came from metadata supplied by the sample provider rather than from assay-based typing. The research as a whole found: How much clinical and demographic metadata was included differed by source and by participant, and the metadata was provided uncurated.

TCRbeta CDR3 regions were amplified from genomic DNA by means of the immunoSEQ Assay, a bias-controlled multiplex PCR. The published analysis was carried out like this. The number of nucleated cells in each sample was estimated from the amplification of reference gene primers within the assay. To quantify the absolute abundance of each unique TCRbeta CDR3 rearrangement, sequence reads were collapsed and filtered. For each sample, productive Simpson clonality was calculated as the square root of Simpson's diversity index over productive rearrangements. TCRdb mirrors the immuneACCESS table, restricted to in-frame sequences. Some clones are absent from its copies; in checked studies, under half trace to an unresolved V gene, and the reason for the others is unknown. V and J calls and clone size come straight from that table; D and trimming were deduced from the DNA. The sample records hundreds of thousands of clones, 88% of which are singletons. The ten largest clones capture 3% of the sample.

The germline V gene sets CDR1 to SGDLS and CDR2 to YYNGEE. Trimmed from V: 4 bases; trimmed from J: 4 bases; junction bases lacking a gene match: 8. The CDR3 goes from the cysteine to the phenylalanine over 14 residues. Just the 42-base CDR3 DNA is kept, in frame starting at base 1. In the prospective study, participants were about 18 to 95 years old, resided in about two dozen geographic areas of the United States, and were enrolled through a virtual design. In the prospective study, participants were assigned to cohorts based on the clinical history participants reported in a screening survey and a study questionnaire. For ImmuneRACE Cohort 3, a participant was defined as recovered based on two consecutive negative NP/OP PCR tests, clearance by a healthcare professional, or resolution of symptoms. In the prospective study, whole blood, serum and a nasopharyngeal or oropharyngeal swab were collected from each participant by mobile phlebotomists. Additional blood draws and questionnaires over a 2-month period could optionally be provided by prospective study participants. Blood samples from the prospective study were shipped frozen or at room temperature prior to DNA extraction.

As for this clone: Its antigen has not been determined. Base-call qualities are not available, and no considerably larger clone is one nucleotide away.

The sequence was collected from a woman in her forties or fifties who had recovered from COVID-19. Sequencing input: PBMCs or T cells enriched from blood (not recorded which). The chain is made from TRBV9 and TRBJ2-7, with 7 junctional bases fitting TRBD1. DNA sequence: TGTGCCAGCAGCCCACCTGGGACAGTGTACGAGCAGTACTTC. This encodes CASSPPGTVYEQYF.